The present T cell receptor (beta chain) was sequenced within a study of technical replicates of blood from a handful of donors. Profiled with immunoSEQ multiplex PCR; TCRdb holds only in-frame clones, not every one. The sample lists 60,000 to 80,000 clones; about 87% were seen once. Germline V CDR1 and CDR2: SGHVS, FNYEAQ. Trimming cost V 7 bases and J 4 bases, with 20 bases left between them. The CDR3 is 15 amino acids. The chain uses TRBV7-6 and TRBJ2-7; D possibly corresponds to TRBD2 (6 bases). The clonotype comes from a human donor in good health. Some clones in this sample may be carry-over from other donors' samples. Sequencing used PBMCs. The CDR3 DNA sequence: TGTGCCAGCACCTCTGAGTGGGGGGAACAATACGAGCAGTACTTC. This translates into CASTSEWGEQYEQYF.